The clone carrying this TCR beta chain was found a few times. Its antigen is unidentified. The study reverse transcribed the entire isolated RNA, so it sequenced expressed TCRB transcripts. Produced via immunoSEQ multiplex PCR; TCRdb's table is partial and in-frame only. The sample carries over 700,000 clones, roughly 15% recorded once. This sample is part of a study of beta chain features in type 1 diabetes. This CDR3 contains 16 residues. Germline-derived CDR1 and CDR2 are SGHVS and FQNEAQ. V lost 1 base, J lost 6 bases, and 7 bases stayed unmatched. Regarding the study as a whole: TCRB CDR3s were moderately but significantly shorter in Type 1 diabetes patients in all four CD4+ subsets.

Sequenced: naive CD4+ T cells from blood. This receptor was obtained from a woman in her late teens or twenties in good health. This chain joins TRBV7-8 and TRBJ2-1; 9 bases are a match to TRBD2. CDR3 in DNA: TGTGCCAGCAGCTTAGTTGGACTAGCGAGGGTCAATGAGCAGTTCTTC. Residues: CASSLVGLARVNEQFF.